The subject of this entry is one T cell receptor beta chain. Its antigen is not identified. Assay: immunoSEQ multiplex PCR; the TCRdb copy retains only in-frame clones and omits some. The table shows 150,000 to 200,000 clones, with roughly nine tenths occurring only once. This sample was taken from a study of T cell responses to AZD1222 COVID-19 vaccine. Regarding the study as a whole: Baseline testing showed seropositivity in only a handful of AZD1222 recipients. Reportedly, close to half of spike-specific TCRs are directed against unmutated variant regions. It should be noted that donors were predominantly white British and more often female, and clonal diversity was possibly underestimated.

The ends lost 5 bases at V and 7 bases at J; junction bases unmatched: 8. The CDR3 has 14 amino acids. In germline, CDR1 is SGHRS, CDR2 YFSETQ. Sequences were derived from peripheral blood, sampled on day 0 of AZD1222 vaccination. This clonotype was obtained from an adult in good health. V and J are TRBV5-1 and TRBJ1-4, with 7 bases aligning to TRBD1. The CDR3 reads CASRADREGEKLFF. For the CDR3, the DNA is TGCGCCAGCAGGGCTGACAGGGAGGGTGAAAAACTGTTTTTT. The entire variable domain, with the rest obtained from reference TRBV5-1 and TRBJ1-4, is as follows: KAGVTQTPRYLIKTRGQQVTLSCSPISGHRSVSWYQQTPGQGLQFLFEYFSETQRNKGNFPGRFSGRQFSNSRSEMNVSTLELGDSALYLCASRADREGEKLFFGSGTQLSVL.